These 24 T cell receptor beta chains originate from one sample sequenced in a study of identical twins. Each CDR3 protein gets one entry after TCRdb re-called the 5' RACE reads with MiXCR. The sample consists of fewer than 550,000 distinct CDR3 sequences, around 15% of them appearing once. These data were also reused for a study on yellow fever vaccine responses in identical twins.

The specimen sequenced was CD4+ T cells sorted from blood. Receptors originate from a woman aged 18 to 35 in good health.

The chain links TRBV9 to TRBJ2-1; D is perhaps TRBD2 (7 bases). Germline-derived CDR1 and CDR2 are SGDLS and YYNGEE. The germline V and J ends were trimmed by 0 bases and 3 bases, with 10 bases remaining between them. The CDR3 totals 15 residues. CDR3 amino acids: CASSVGGGVYNEQFF. CDR3 nucleotide sequence: TGTGCCAGCAGCGTAGGCGGGGGCGTCTACAATGAGCAGTTCTTC. Full variable domain (missing parts from reference TRBV9 and TRBJ2-1): DSGVTQTPKHLITATGQRVTLRCSPRSGDLSVYWYQQSLDQGLQFLIQYYNGEERAKGNILERFSAQQFPDLHSELNLSSLELGDSALYFCASSVGGGVYNEQFFGPGTRLTVL.

The chain combines TRBV25-1 with TRBJ2-1, with D possibly called TRBD1 or TRBD2 (5 bases each). Trimming shortened V by 4 bases and J by 9 bases, and 13 bases separated the two germline ends. The V gene's germline CDR1 is MGHDK and CDR2 SYGVNS. CDR3 length: 13 amino acids. CDR3 region: CASSGVGVSEQFF. The CDR3 DNA follows: TGTGCCAGCAGTGGAGTGGGGGTGAGTGAGCAGTTCTTC.

This clonotype was seen a handful of times. The rearrangement joins TRBV21-1 to TRBJ2-1; the D call TRBD2 from the table was never checked on the DNA. TRBV21-1 is an annotated pseudogene. The CDR3 runs to 19 residues. The CDR3 bases are TGTGCCAGCAGCAAAGGAAATAGTCCGACTAGCGGGGGATGGAATGAGCAGTTCTTC. Protein sequence: CASSKGNSPTSGGWNEQFF.

A few counts support this clonotype. The rearrangement joins TRBV12-5 to TRBJ2-5, with a tentative D call TRBD2 (6 bases). Trimming removed 9 bases from V and 4 bases from J, with 9 bases in between. The CDR3 contains 11 residues. CDR1 is LGHNT, CDR2 FRNRAP, per germline. CDR3 sequence (DNA): TGTGCTAGCGGGAGAAGAGAGACCCAGTACTTC. Residues: CASGRRETQYF. The full variable domain, rest sourced from reference TRBV12-5 and TRBJ2-5, is DARVTQTPRHKVTEMGQEVTMRCQPILGHNTVFWYRQTMMQGLELLAYFRNRAPLDDSGMPKDRFSAEMPDATLATLKIQPSEPRDSAVYFCASGRRETQYFGPGTRLLVL.

The V and J genes are TRBV18 and TRBJ2-5; 10 bases are shared with TRBD2. There are 15 residues in the CDR3. Germline CDR1 KGHSH, CDR2 LQKENI. The V gene end was trimmed by 4 bases and the J gene end by 5 bases; junction bases not matched to a gene: 7. The CDR3 protein is CASSRLAGVKETQYF. CDR3 DNA sequence: TGTGCCAGCTCACGCCTAGCGGGAGTAAAGGAGACCCAGTACTTC.

This clonotype has only a few counts. This chain uses TRBV13 with TRBJ2-3, with D perhaps given as TRBD1 or TRBD2 (5 bases each). Germline lookup yields CDR1 PRHDT and CDR2 FYEKMQ (reference sequence). This CDR3 comprises 15 residues. The V end was cut by 3 bases, the J end by 1 base, with 11 bases between. CDR3 DNA: TGTGCCAGCAGCTTCGGTCAGGGACGCACAGATACGCAGTATTTT. Translation gives CASSFGQGRTDTQYF.

This chain uses TRBV2 with TRBJ2-3, with TRBD2 matching over 10 bases. CDR3 length equals 16 residues. Germline CDR1 is SNHLY and CDR2 is FYNNEI. After removal of 4 bases from V and 4 bases from J, the junction contained 8 bases not matched to a gene. The CDR3 protein is CASSVIAGGFADTQYF. In DNA, the CDR3 is TGTGCCAGCAGTGTGATAGCGGGAGGATTTGCAGATACGCAGTATTTT.

This clonotype was counted between two and nine times. As DNA, the CDR3 is TGTGCCAGCTATCCCCCGACAGGCCCCAATCAGCCCCAGCATTTT. It is translated as CASYPPTGPNQPQHF. The V call is TRBV6-1, the J call TRBJ1-5; TRBD1 might be the D (6 bases). Germline-derived CDR1 and CDR2 are MNHNS and SASEGT. V was cut by 8 bases and J by 3 bases, with 17 bases left in between. The CDR3 contains 15 residues.

The sample holds a few counts of this clonotype. The chain uses TRBV5-1 and TRBJ2-1; D uncertain. The CDR3 consists of 14 residues. Germline V gene data show CDR1 as SGHRS and CDR2 as YFSETQ. Trimming took off 4 bases at V and 6 bases at J, with 14 bases between the two ends. Here the CDR3 reads CASSRIGQINEQFF. The CDR3 DNA follows: TGCGCCAGCAGCCGGATTGGTCAGATCAATGAGCAGTTCTTC.

This clonotype was seen only a few times. J is TRBJ2-5 and V is TRBV7-7, with D perhaps being TRBD1 or TRBD2 (5 bases each). The CDR3 consists of 15 residues. Germline V gene data show CDR1 as SSHAT and CDR2 as FNYEAQ (reference sequence). V gave up 1 base and J gave up 2 bases, with 11 bases separating them. CDR3 loop: CASSLGGVRQETQYF. In nucleotides, the CDR3 is TGTGCCAGCAGCTTAGGAGGGGTTCGGCAAGAGACCCAGTACTTC.

V usage is TRBV12-3 or TRBV12-4 and J usage is TRBJ2-5; TRBD1 might be the D (5 bases). The CDR3 spans 11 residues. V lost 3 bases and J lost 7, with 6 bases in between. For the CDR3, the DNA is TGTGCCAGCAGTTTTAGGGGGACCCAGTACTTC. This sequence encodes CASSFRGTQYF.

This clonotype was counted only a few times. J is TRBJ1-6 and V is TRBV4-1; D not certain. Deletions cut 0 bases from V and 0 bases from J, with 15 bases between. Germline CDR1 and CDR2: MGHRA and YSYEKL. CDR3 length equals 19 residues. The CDR3 sequence is CASSQDLSLRSSYNSPLHF. The CDR3 DNA follows: TGCGCCAGCAGCCAAGATCTCTCTCTCAGGAGCTCCTATAATTCACCCCTCCACTTT.

This clonotype was counted only a few times. The chain couples TRBV12-3 or TRBV12-4 to TRBJ1-5; 7 nucleotides match TRBD1. The CDR3 loop spans 16 amino acids. J lost 2 bases, V lost 7 bases, and 11 bases had no gene match. CDR3 nucleotides: TGTGCCAGCAAAGCGGGAGGGGGCAGAGGCAATCAGCCCCAGCATTTT. Its translation: CASKAGGGRGNQPQHF.

J is TRBJ2-7 and V is TRBV20-1; tentative D call: TRBD2 (7 bases). Germline loops: CDR1 DFQATT, CDR2 SNEGSKA (reference sequence). The V gene lost 3 bases and the J gene lost 3 bases, with 21 bases spanning the gap. CDR3 length: 16 residues. DNA of the CDR3: TGCAGTGCTAGTGGCTTAGGGGGAGTAGCGGGCTACGAGCAGTACGTC. This sequence encodes CSASGLGGVAGYEQYV.

The sample holds many counts of this clonotype. V and J are TRBV6-5 and TRBJ1-1; D call uncertain. CDR1 is MNHEY and CDR2 is SVGAGI in the germline V gene. V was trimmed by 2 bases and J by 5 bases, leaving 9 bases between them. This CDR3 has 13 residues. CDR3 sequence (DNA): TGTGCCAGCAGTTACGGAGGGAGAACTGAAGCTTTCTTT. Amino acid sequence: CASSYGGRTEAFF.

The chain carries TRBV12-3 or TRBV12-4 and TRBJ1-5, with a possible D match to TRBD1 (6 bases). The CDR3 has 14 residues. V was cut by 6 bases and J by 8 bases, with 17 bases left in between. In DNA form, the CDR3 reads TGTGCCAGCAGCCTCGGACAGTTGAGCGAGCCCCAGCATTTT. Translating gives CASSLGQLSEPQHF.

V is TRBV20-1 and J is TRBJ2-5; D remains unclear. V dropped 5 bases and J dropped 1 base, with 17 bases sitting between them. CDR3 length: 15 residues. The germline V gene encodes CDR1 DFQATT and CDR2 SNEGSKA (reference sequence). The CDR3 DNA follows: TGCAGTGCTTCCAGGTCTTTAGGTACCCAAGAGACCCAGTACTTC. Its translation is CSASRSLGTQETQYF.

The sample holds a few counts of this clonotype. This CDR3 is CASRTTGEASTEAFF. The DNA for the CDR3 is TGTGCCAGTAGAACCACGGGGGAAGCGAGCACTGAAGCTTTCTTT. This chain links TRBV21-1 with TRBJ1-1; no DNA check was done on the table's D call, TRBD1. TRBV21-1 is an annotated pseudogene. CDR3 size: 15 residues.

The rearrangement joins TRBV18 to TRBJ2-1; no firm D call. Germline V gene sequence: CDR1 KGHSH, CDR2 LQKENI. CDR3 length: 16 residues. V was shortened by 0 bases and J by 0 bases, with 9 bases between the two germline ends. The CDR3 DNA reads TGTGCCAGCTCACCACCGTCTGGGAACTCCTACAATGAGCAGTTCTTC. Its protein is CASSPPSGNSYNEQFF. The full variable domain, rest sourced from reference TRBV18 and TRBJ2-1, is NAGVMQNPRHLVRRRGQEARLRCSPMKGHSHVYWYRQLPEEGLKFMVYLQKENIIDESGMPKERFSAEFPKEGPSILRIQQVVRGDSAAYFCASSPPSGNSYNEQFFGPGTRLTVL.

This clonotype has ten or more counts. The chain uses TRBV5-1 and TRBJ2-1, with TRBD1 matching over 8 bases. The CDR3 has 15 amino acids. V was pared by 3 bases and J by 8 bases, with 10 bases of the junction left unmatched. The germline V gene encodes CDR1 SGHRS and CDR2 YFSETQ. As DNA, the CDR3 is TGCGCCAGCAGCTCAGGACAGGGTTTGACACATGAGCAGTTCTTC. This codes for CASSSGQGLTHEQFF.

The chain couples TRBV20-1 to TRBJ2-5; 9 bases align to TRBD1. The V and J ends lost 3 bases and 6 bases, in that order; junction bases with no gene match: 8. CDR1 DFQATT and CDR2 SNEGSKA come from the germline V gene (reference sequence). The CDR3 is 14 amino acids. This chain's CDR3 is CSASMTGGVKTQYF. CDR3 DNA: TGCAGTGCTAGCATGACAGGGGGAGTGAAGACCCAGTACTTC.

The chain links TRBV5-5 to TRBJ1-5; no definite D call. The CDR3 runs to 14 residues. Trimming removed 0 bases from V and 0 bases from J, with 4 bases in between. Germline V gives CDR1 SGHKS, CDR2 YYEKEE (reference sequence). The CDR3 spells CASSLVRSNQPQHF. DNA of the CDR3: TGTGCCAGCAGCTTGGTCCGTAGCAATCAGCCCCAGCATTTT.

This clonotype was seen only a few times. The CDR3 is CASSLHPTSPGLQEQYF. CDR3 DNA sequence: TGTGCCAGCAGCCTGCACCCTACCTCACCGGGACTACAGGAGCAGTACTTC. The chain joins TRBV3-1 to TRBJ2-7; 7 nucleotides align to TRBD2. V lost 4 bases to trimming and J lost 7 bases; unmatched junction nucleotides: 19. The germline V gene has CDR1 LGHDT and CDR2 YNNKEL (reference sequence). The CDR3 is 17 amino acids.

The chain joins TRBV5-1 to TRBJ2-4; D is tentatively TRBD1 or TRBD2 (5 bases each). The CDR3 spans 15 residues. CDR1 and CDR2 (germline): SGHRS, YFSETQ. Between the trimmed V and J ends, which lost 3 bases and 5 bases, there was a span of 15 bases. The CDR3 region is CASSWDVLSQNIQYF. The CDR3 DNA reads TGCGCCAGCAGCTGGGACGTCCTTAGCCAAAACATTCAGTACTTC.